The 26 T cell receptor beta chains below were found in one sample sequenced in a study of CD8+CD57+ T cells in acquired aplastic anemia. All patients picked for sequencing had shown, by flow cytometry, an expansion of CD8+CD57+ cells. The use of genomic DNA as template underpinned the TCR beta VDJ and CDR3 profiling. TCRdb re-called the reads through MiXCR, storing one row per CDR3 protein. This sample carries more than 45,000 distinct CDR3 sequences, 57% of them seen once, and the ten largest clones take less than 20%. The sequencing sample was made of sorted CD4+, CD8+, or CD8+CD57+ T cells (not recorded which) from PBMCs. The source is a human donor with aplastic anemia.

This sequence joins TRBV10-1 and TRBJ2-1, with 9 bases aligning to TRBD2. Germline-derived CDR1 and CDR2 are WNHNN and SYGVQD (reference sequence). The CDR3 totals 14 residues. J was trimmed by 8 bases and V by 6 bases; bases with no gene match: 8. This CDR3 is CASSSSGIWDEQFF. CDR3 in DNA: TGCGCCAGCAGCTCTAGCGGGATTTGGGATGAGCAGTTCTTC.

The genes are TRBV7-3 and TRBJ1-1; 9 bases fit TRBD1. The CDR3 has 18 amino acids. J lost 3 bases, V lost 0 bases, and 11 bases had no gene match. Germline V gene sequence: CDR1 SGHTA, CDR2 FQGTGA. The CDR3 reads CASSLTGTGLRRDTEAFF. The CDR3, as DNA: TGTGCCAGCAGCTTAACCGGGACAGGGCTTCGACGGGACACTGAAGCTTTCTTT.

This clonotype appeared once. V is TRBV11-2 and J is TRBJ1-1; D might be TRBD1 (5 bases). Trimming pared 4 bases from V and 0 bases from J, leaving 12 bases between. This CDR3 spans 15 amino acids. Germline V gene sequence: CDR1 SGHAT, CDR2 FQNNGV. This CDR3 reads CASSSPRAMNTEAFF. The DNA of the CDR3 is TGTGCCAGCAGCTCCCCCAGGGCCATGAACACTGAAGCTTTCTTT.

This clonotype was detected many times. The chain is built from TRBV20-1 and TRBJ2-1, with 8 bases identical to TRBD2. The V gene end was trimmed by 2 bases and the J gene end by 0 bases; junction bases not matched to a gene: 3. From germline, CDR1 is DFQATT and CDR2 SNEGSKA (reference sequence). There are 15 residues in the CDR3. The CDR3 coding sequence is TGCAGTGCTAGACCTAGCGGGCACTCCTACAATGAGCAGTTCTTC. Translated: CSARPSGHSYNEQFF.

This clonotype is judged medium-sized. The chain carries TRBV7-8 and TRBJ2-7, with 11 nucleotides matching TRBD1. The V segment lost 4 bases and the J segment 4 bases; nucleotides outside the gene matches: 6. The CDR3 totals 15 residues. The germline gives CDR1 SGHVS, CDR2 FQNEAQ. The CDR3 protein is CASSSSGQGAYEQYF. CDR3 sequence (DNA): TGTGCCAGCAGCTCCTCCGGACAGGGGGCGTACGAGCAGTACTTC. The complete variable domain, with remaining parts taken from reference TRBV7-8 and TRBJ2-7, reads GAGVSQSPRYKVAKRGQDVALRCDPISGHVSLFWYQQALGQGPEFLTYFQNEAQLDKSGLPSDRFFAERPEGSVSTLKIQRTQQEDSAVYLCASSSSGQGAYEQYFGPGTRLTVT.

This clonotype was picked up one time. This rearrangement joins TRBV15 to TRBJ2-2; 8 bases are a match to TRBD1. Germline values: CDR1 LNHNV, CDR2 YYDKDF (reference sequence). With 3 bases clipped from V and 3 bases from J, the junction kept 6 bases outside the gene matches. CDR3 length: 16 residues. Written as DNA, the CDR3 is TGTGCCACCAGCAGGGAGGACAGGGATGACACCGGGGAGCTGTTTTTT. Translating gives CATSREDRDDTGELFF.

This chain joins TRBV10-3 and TRBJ1-2, with D possibly being TRBD1 (5 bases). The CDR3 has 16 amino acids. Germline CDR1 and CDR2: ENHRY and SYGVKD. Trimming took 0 bases from V and 7 from J, leaving 18 bases between them. CDR3 DNA: TGTGCCATCAGTGAGTCGATGGGGGGAGATCTTCTTGGCTACACCTTC. As protein: CAISESMGGDLLGYTF.

For this clonotype: A much larger clone lies a single base off, so this may be a read error. The V gene is TRBV14, the J gene TRBJ2-1, with 9 bases lining up with TRBD1. Germline CDR1 and CDR2: SGHDN and FVKESK. This CDR3 contains 14 residues. CDR3 residues: CSSGYRDRVNEQFF. CDR3 DNA sequence: TGTTCCAGCGGCTACCGGGACAGGGTGAATGAGCAGTTCTTC.

The table lists this clonotype with many counts. The chain is built from TRBV6-4 and TRBJ2-2, with 7 bases aligning to TRBD1. Germline values: CDR1 MRHNA, CDR2 SNTAGT. The trim removed 0 bases at V and 2 bases at J, leaving 12 bases unmatched. The CDR3 spans 19 residues. Here the CDR3 reads CASSDSGQIRGLNTGELFF. Here the CDR3 DNA reads TGTGCCAGCAGTGACTCGGGACAGATTCGGGGTTTAAACACCGGGGAGCTGTTTTTT.

This clonotype showed up many times. V gene TRBV7-4 combines with J gene TRBJ1-4, with 8 bases identical to TRBD1. This CDR3 has 12 residues. After removal of 8 bases from V and 8 bases from J, the junction contained 4 bases not matched to a gene. Germline V gene lookup returns CDR1 SGHVT and CDR2 SQSDAQ. The CDR3 reads CASPRGREKLFF. The CDR3 bases are TGTGCCAGCCCCAGGGGGCGAGAAAAACTGTTTTTT.

This clonotype was picked up many times. The chain couples TRBV19 to TRBJ2-2; D ambiguous. The V end was cut by 8 bases, the J end by 0 bases, with 10 bases between. Germline V gives CDR1 LNHDA, CDR2 SQIVND (reference sequence). The CDR3 is 14 amino acids. This CDR3 reads CASGRPANTGELFF. CDR3 nucleotides: TGTGCCAGTGGGCGCCCGGCGAACACCGGGGAGCTGTTTTTT.

The chain couples TRBV30 to TRBJ2-1; TRBD2 agrees at 10 bases. Germline V gene data show CDR1 as GTSNPN and CDR2 as SVGIG (reference sequence). Unmatched junction bases numbered 6, after V lost 2 bases and J lost 8 bases. The CDR3 consists of 14 residues. This CDR3 reads CAWSSSGGADEQFF. The CDR3 region has the DNA TGTGCCTGGAGTTCAAGCGGGGGGGCGGATGAGCAGTTCTTC.

At least ten counts were recorded for this clonotype. J is TRBJ2-3 and V is TRBV7-9; no firm D call. This CDR3 contains 12 residues. The germline CDR1 and CDR2 sequences are SEHNR and FQNEAQ (reference sequence). Trimming left V 8 bases short and J 4 bases short, with 10 bases between. The CDR3 loop reads CASVSGADTQYF. In nucleotides, the CDR3 is TGTGCCAGCGTTTCAGGCGCAGATACGCAGTATTTT.

Many counts were recorded for this clonotype. The V gene is TRBV5-6, the J gene TRBJ2-5; TRBD2 matches at 7 bases. J was trimmed by 5 bases and V by 3 bases; bases with no gene match: 10. The CDR3 totals 15 residues. CDR1 SGHDT and CDR2 YYEEEE come from the germline V gene. CDR3 loop: CASSSRDSAGETQYF. The DNA of the CDR3 is TGTGCCAGCAGCTCCCGGGATTCAGCGGGGGAGACCCAGTACTTC.

The chain uses TRBV5-4 and TRBJ2-7, with TRBD2 identical over 11 bases. V was clipped by 5 bases and J by 5 bases; unmatched bases: 9. The CDR3 has 15 amino acids. From germline, CDR1 is SGHNT and CDR2 YYREEE (reference sequence). CDR3 sequence reads: CASSRIAGGRDEQYF. CDR3 nucleotides: TGTGCCAGCAGTCGGATAGCGGGAGGGCGGGACGAGCAGTACTTC.

This clonotype was seen ten or more times. This chain connects TRBV5-6 to TRBJ1-4, with 10 nucleotides matching TRBD1. Germline assignment: CDR1 SGHDT and CDR2 YYEEEE. This CDR3 comprises 16 residues. After removal of 2 bases from V and 6 bases from J, the junction contained 7 bases not matched to a gene. The CDR3 sequence: CASSLGQGVGYEKLFF. The CDR3 nucleotides read TGTGCCAGCAGCTTAGGACAGGGGGTCGGGTATGAAAAACTGTTTTTT. Filled out from reference TRBV5-6 and TRBJ1-4, the complete variable domain reads DAGVTQSPTHLIKTRGQQVTLRCSPKSGHDTVSWYQQALGQGPQFIFQYYEEEERQRGNFPDRFSGHQFPNYSSELNVNALLLGDSALYLCASSLGQGVGYEKLFFGSGTQLSVL.

The V call is TRBV2, the J call TRBJ1-2; no clear D gene. Trimming removed 3 bases from V and 7 bases from J, with 15 bases in between. The CDR3 has 14 residues. Germline CDR1 SNHLY, CDR2 FYNNEI. The CDR3 here is CASSDRFRSSGYTF. In nucleotides, the CDR3 is TGTGCCAGCAGTGATCGGTTCAGATCGAGTGGCTACACCTTC.

The V call is TRBV20-1, the J call TRBJ1-5, with D possibly being TRBD1 (5 bases). This CDR3 is 16 amino acids long. Looked up from germline, CDR1 is DFQATT and CDR2 is SNEGSKA (reference sequence). Trimming took 4 bases from V and 0 from J, leaving 16 bases between them. The CDR3 nucleotides read TGCAGTGCTAACGATTTGGGGCAAGGTAGCAATCAGCCCCAGCATTTT. Amino acid sequence: CSANDLGQGSNQPQHF.

This clonotype was detected many times. V usage is TRBV7-6 and J usage is TRBJ2-3; D may correspond to TRBD1 or TRBD2 (5 bases each). Germline V gene lookup returns CDR1 SGHVS and CDR2 FNYEAQ. CDR3 length: 17 residues. Trimming shortened V by 2 bases and J by 6 bases, and 21 bases separated the two germline ends. The CDR3 is CASSLWGSRGEGDTQYF. The CDR3 region has the DNA TGTGCCAGCAGCTTATGGGGATCTAGGGGAGAGGGGGATACGCAGTATTTT.

This clonotype was detected once. The V call is TRBV24-1, the J call TRBJ2-5; 8 nucleotides match TRBD1. Germline values: CDR1 KGHDR, CDR2 SFDVKD. The CDR3 has 15 amino acids. Unmatched junction bases numbered 8, after V lost 3 bases and J lost 6 bases. The CDR3 DNA sequence: TGTGCCACCAGTGATCTAGGACAGGGTGGGCAGACCCAGTACTTC. Its protein is CATSDLGQGGQTQYF.

The rearrangement joins TRBV5-6 to TRBJ2-5, with TRBD2 identical over 11 bases. Germline V gives CDR1 SGHDT, CDR2 YYEEEE. CDR3 length: 14 amino acids. Losses at the gene ends were 5 bases for V and 3 bases for J; bases not matched to a gene: 3. CDR3 coding DNA: TGTGCCAGCAGTTTTAGCGGGGGGGAAGAGACCCAGTACTTC. Translating gives CASSFSGGEETQYF. Using reference TRBV5-6 and TRBJ2-5 for the parts outside the CDR3, the full variable domain is DAGVTQSPTHLIKTRGQQVTLRCSPKSGHDTVSWYQQALGQGPQFIFQYYEEEERQRGNFPDRFSGHQFPNYSSELNVNALLLGDSALYLCASSFSGGEETQYFGPGTRLLVL.

The table lists this clonotype with many counts. The rearrangement uses TRBV11-2 and TRBJ1-2, with TRBD1 as a possible D gene (5 bases). The V end lost 4 bases, the J end lost 5 bases, and 14 bases lay between the germline ends. The germline CDR1 and CDR2 sequences are SGHAT and FQNNGV. The length of the CDR3 is 14 residues. The CDR3: CASSWTRDLYGYTF. The CDR3, as DNA: TGTGCCAGCAGCTGGACCCGGGACCTTTATGGCTACACCTTC.

This sequence joins TRBV5-1 and TRBJ1-2, with a tentative D call TRBD1 (6 bases). This CDR3 is built from 16 residues. CDR1 is SGHRS and CDR2 is YFSETQ in the germline V gene. The germline V and J ends were trimmed by 1 base and 4 bases, with 17 bases remaining between them. This CDR3 is CASSLNLGGGVYGYTF. The CDR3 DNA reads TGCGCCAGCAGCTTGAATCTAGGGGGGGGAGTCTATGGCTACACCTTC.

The chain combines TRBV15 with TRBJ1-1, with 7 nucleotides matching TRBD1. Germline V gives CDR1 LNHNV, CDR2 YYDKDF (reference sequence). CDR3 length equals 16 residues. V trimming: 0 bases; J trimming: 4 bases; junction bases outside the gene matches: 8. This CDR3 is CATSREGTGVGTEAFF. DNA of the CDR3: TGTGCCACCAGCAGAGAAGGAACAGGGGTCGGCACTGAAGCTTTCTTT.

The chain carries TRBV2 and TRBJ1-2; maybe TRBD1 (5 bases). This CDR3 has 13 amino acids. With 6 bases removed from V and 6 bases from J, the gap between germline ends came to 14 bases. Germline V gene data show CDR1 as SNHLY and CDR2 as FYNNEI. This chain's CDR3 is CASSLMGGDGYTF. In DNA, the CDR3 is TGTGCCAGCAGCTTGATGGGGGGGGATGGCTACACCTTC.

In this sample, this clonotype is medium-sized. The V gene is TRBV2, the J gene TRBJ2-7; D gene uncertain. Per germline, CDR1 SNHLY and CDR2 FYNNEI. Trimming cost V 3 bases and J 3 bases, with 15 bases left between them. CDR3 size: 15 residues. CDR3 residues: CASSDMTDPGYEQYF. The CDR3 DNA is TGTGCCAGCAGTGATATGACTGATCCAGGCTACGAGCAGTACTTC.